The 3 T cell receptor beta chains in this list originate from one sample, sequenced in a study of cytomegalovirus exposure and HLA in healthy donors. The PCR was carried out with 60 Vbeta primers and 13 Jbeta primers. Clones were sequenced by immunoSEQ multiplex PCR, and TCRdb holds only the in-frame ones, with some missing. Here the sample spans 65,000 or so clones, approximately 60% being singletons. The sequenced sample consisted of PBMCs. The origin of the receptors is a man younger than 40 in good health and CMV-seronegative.

The chain links TRBV19 to TRBJ2-3; the match to TRBD1 covers 11 bases. The CDR3 covers 15 residues. V was clipped by 7 bases and J by 4 bases; unmatched bases: 7. The germline V gene has CDR1 LNHDA and CDR2 SQIVND (reference sequence). CDR3 protein: CASTPGGQGADTQYF. The CDR3 DNA reads TGTGCCAGTACCCCGGGGGGACAGGGGGCAGATACGCAGTATTTT.

The chain employs TRBV6-5 and TRBJ2-7; TRBD2 matches 9 bases. The CDR3 consists of 15 residues. V shed 7 bases and J 5 bases; nucleotides not matched to a gene: 12. The V gene's germline CDR1 is MNHEY and CDR2 SVGAGI. In DNA, the CDR3 is TGTGCCAGCAAGGCGGGGGGGCCTCCCAGGGACGAGCAGTACTTC. Translated, it gives CASKAGGPPRDEQYF.

The chain employs TRBV4-1 and TRBJ1-4; perhaps TRBD1 as D (5 bases). CDR1 and CDR2 from the germline V gene are MGHRA and YSYEKL. The CDR3 contains 16 residues. The V and J ends lost 4 bases and 2 bases respectively, with 14 bases between them. This CDR3 reads CASSPNLGTTNEKLFF. As DNA, the CDR3 is TGCGCCAGCAGCCCTAATCTAGGGACTACTAATGAAAAACTGTTTTTT.